This passage covers 9 T cell receptor beta chains from one sample sequenced in a study of Ad26.COV2.S vaccination and SARS-CoV-2 variants. Treatment of the sample: over 15 received Ad26.COV2.S at low or high dose, single or two shots; 5 received placebo; per-sample allocation not given. It was on day 63 after the first vaccine or placebo injection that samples were taken. Produced via immunoSEQ multiplex PCR; TCRdb's table is partial and in-frame only. The repertoire consists of about 350,000 clones, with about 87% occurring once and the leading ten covering 6.4%. The sequenced sample was peripheral blood, obtained in a trial of Ad26.COV2.S vaccine versus placebo. The receptors here all came from a person aged 18 to 65 who received the Ad26.COV2.S COVID-19 vaccine or a placebo.

The V gene is TRBV5-4, the J gene TRBJ2-1; D is undetermined. This CDR3 has 15 residues. Germline V gene lookup returns CDR1 SGHNT and CDR2 YYREEE (reference sequence). Trimming took off 3 bases at V and 0 bases at J, with 10 bases between the two ends. In DNA form, the CDR3 reads TGTGCCAGCAGCTCGCTGACCCGCTCCTACAATGAGCAGTTCTTC. Its translation is CASSSLTRSYNEQFF.

This rearrangement joins TRBV7-8 to TRBJ2-7; D possibly corresponds to TRBD2 (5 bases). V gave up 1 base and J gave up 3 bases, with 10 bases separating them. Germline V gene sequence: CDR1 SGHVS, CDR2 FQNEAQ. This CDR3 has 14 residues. CDR3 DNA: TGTGCCAGCAGCTTAGTAGCCGGGAACTACGAGCAGTACTTC. Encoded protein: CASSLVAGNYEQYF.

The V call is TRBV5-4, the J call TRBJ1-6; D may be TRBD1 (6 bases). The germline V and J ends were trimmed by 1 base and 7 bases, with 12 bases remaining between them. This CDR3 has 15 residues. Germline V gene lookup returns CDR1 SGHNT and CDR2 YYREEE (reference sequence). The CDR3 bases are TGTGCCAGCAGCTTGATGGGGGCTGGAAATTCACCCCTCCACTTT. It translates to CASSLMGAGNSPLHF.

The chain joins TRBV23-1 to TRBJ1-5; D uncertain. TRBV23-1 is filed as an ORF, its function uncertain. This CDR3 has 16 amino acids. V lost 7 bases and J lost 7, with 23 bases in between. The CDR3 DNA is TGCGCCAGCATCCACCTGATGGGGTTGGAAGGACAGCCCCAGCATTTT. Translating gives CASIHLMGLEGQPQHF.

The chain uses TRBV25-1 and TRBJ2-7, with D unclear. The CDR3 spans 14 residues. The V gene lost 5 bases and the J gene lost 2 bases, with 13 bases spanning the gap. The V gene's germline CDR1 is MGHDK and CDR2 SYGVNS. Here the CDR3 reads CASSNVAEPYEQYF. DNA for the CDR3: TGTGCCAGCAGTAACGTTGCGGAACCCTACGAGCAGTACTTC.

The chain carries TRBV10-3 and TRBJ1-5; possible D gene TRBD1, 5 bases. Germline CDR1 is ENHRY and CDR2 is SYGVKD. This CDR3 is 13 amino acids long. V was cut by 4 bases and J by 5 bases, with 9 bases left in between. In DNA, the CDR3 is TGTGCCATCAGTGCCGCGGGGGATCAGCCCCAGCATTTT. Amino acids: CAISAAGDQPQHF.

The J gene is TRBJ2-3, the V gene TRBV29-1, with D maybe TRBD1 (6 bases). The length of the CDR3 is 13 residues. The germline V and J ends were trimmed by 7 bases and 8 bases, with 19 bases remaining between them. Per germline, CDR1 SQVTM and CDR2 ANQGSEA. DNA for the CDR3: TGCAGCGCCCATCCTGCCGTGGGGGCTACGCAGTATTTT. Amino acids: CSAHPAVGATQYF.

V and J are TRBV6-2 or TRBV6-3 and TRBJ1-6; D ambiguous. V was shortened by 4 bases and J by 7 bases, with 14 bases between the two germline ends. The germline V gene has CDR1 MNHEY and CDR2 SVGEGT. CDR3 length: 15 amino acids. CDR3 sequence reads: CASSFTLRGNSPLHF. CDR3 coding DNA: TGTGCCAGCAGTTTTACACTCAGAGGGAATTCACCCCTCCACTTT.

The chain couples TRBV7-2 to TRBJ1-5; no reliable D call. V was clipped by 3 bases and J by 1 base, with 7 bases between them. There are 14 residues in the CDR3. Germline V gene data show CDR1 as SGHTA and CDR2 as FQGNSA. The CDR3 sequence: CASSFQASNQPQHF. As DNA, the CDR3 is TGTGCCAGCAGCTTTCAGGCGAGCAATCAGCCCCAGCATTTT.